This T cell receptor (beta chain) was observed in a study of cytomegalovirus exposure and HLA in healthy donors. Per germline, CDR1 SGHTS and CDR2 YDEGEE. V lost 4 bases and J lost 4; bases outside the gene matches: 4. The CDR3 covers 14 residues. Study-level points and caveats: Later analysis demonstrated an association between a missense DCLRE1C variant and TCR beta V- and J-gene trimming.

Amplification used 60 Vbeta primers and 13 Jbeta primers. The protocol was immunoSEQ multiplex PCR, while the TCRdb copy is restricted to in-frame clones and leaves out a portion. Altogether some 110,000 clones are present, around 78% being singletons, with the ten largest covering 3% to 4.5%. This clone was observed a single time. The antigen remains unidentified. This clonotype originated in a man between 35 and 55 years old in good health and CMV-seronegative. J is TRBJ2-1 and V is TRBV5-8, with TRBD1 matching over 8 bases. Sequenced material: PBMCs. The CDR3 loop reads CASSPDRAYNEQFF. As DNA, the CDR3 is TGTGCCAGCAGCCCGGACAGGGCGTACAATGAGCAGTTCTTC.